Presented here are 3 T cell receptor beta chains from one specimen sequenced in a study of early T cells in non-severe SARS-CoV-2 infection. MiXCR, applied by TCRdb to the 5' RACE reads, yields one record per CDR3 protein. The sample carries 98,000 or so distinct CDR3 sequences, approximately 10% recorded once. Sequences were obtained from whole blood. The receptors derive from an adult who was a healthcare worker with PCR-confirmed SARS-CoV-2 infection or an uninfected control (not recorded which).

By sample fraction, this clonotype is medium-sized. The chain links TRBV29-1 to TRBJ2-5, with D possibly called TRBD1 or TRBD2 (5 bases each). This CDR3 region has 13 residues. The germline V gene encodes CDR1 SQVTM and CDR2 ANQGSEA. V lost 7 bases and J lost 1, with 13 bases in between. CDR3: CSALEGPQETQYF. For the CDR3, the DNA is TGCAGCGCCTTAGAGGGACCCCAAGAGACCCAGTACTTC.

This clonotype was seen many times. The V gene is TRBV12-3 or TRBV12-4, the J gene TRBJ1-2; weak D call: TRBD1 (5 bases). Trimming removed 4 bases from V and 8 bases from J, with 20 bases in between. This CDR3 has 15 amino acids. CDR3 amino acids: CASSSYTGPVQGYTF. The CDR3 DNA reads as TGTGCCAGCAGTTCTTATACGGGACCGGTGCAGGGCTACACCTTC.

This clonotype was picked up many times. This sequence joins TRBV4-1 and TRBJ2-2; no firm D call. Trimming took 1 base from V and 1 from J, leaving 4 bases between them. The CDR3 covers 14 residues. Germline-derived CDR1 and CDR2 are MGHRA and YSYEKL. CDR3 amino acids: CASSQVMNTGELFF. The CDR3 DNA sequence: TGCGCCAGCAGCCAAGTGATGAACACCGGGGAGCTGTTTTTT.